Included here is one TCR beta chain sequence, with context. Measured with immunoSEQ multiplex PCR; TCRdb has only the in-frame clones, and not every one. In the table there are 59,000 or so clones, 80% to 95% of which are singletons. This sample is drawn from a study of T cell changes during pregnancy in multiple sclerosis. The CDR3 sequence is 18 residues long. Germline V CDR1 and CDR2: SQVTM, ANQGSEA. Trimming took off 0 bases at V and 0 bases at J, with 19 bases between the two ends. The receptor's source is a female donor in good health, enrolled as a control in a pregnancy study. This specimen consisted of peripheral blood, obtained in the third trimester of pregnancy. V usage is TRBV29-1 and J usage is TRBJ2-3; D may be TRBD2 (6 bases). CDR3 protein: CSVEDLPGLHHSTDTQYF. DNA of the CDR3: TGCAGCGTTGAAGATCTGCCTGGACTACACCATAGCACAGATACGCAGTATTTT.